This T cell receptor beta chain was found in a study of T-cell reconstitution after alpha-beta-depleted transplantation in children. Unique molecular identifiers were incorporated when the TCRbeta library was constructed. One entry per CDR3 protein results from TCRdb running MiXCR on the PCR reads. Of roughly 170,000 distinct CDR3 sequences in the sample, less than 8% are singletons; the top ten hold 3% to 3.5%. V shed 5 bases and J shed 9 bases, with 11 bases lying between them. Germline V gene lookup returns CDR1 SNHLY and CDR2 FYNNEI. The CDR3 consists of 12 residues. This clonotype was seen repeatedly, ten times or more.

The material sequenced was PBMCs from the stem cell graft donor, taken from the stem cell graft. The chain has TRBV2 and TRBJ2-1, with a possible D match to TRBD2 (5 bases). This sequence was found in a human donor who donated a stem cell graft to a child with Wiskott-Aldrich syndrome. The CDR3 coding sequence is TGTGCCAGCAGTCGTGACGGGATTGAGCAGTTCTTC. It translates to CASSRDGIEQFF. Variable domain in full (rest from reference TRBV2 and TRBJ2-1): EPEVTQTPSHQVTQMGQEVILRCVPISNHLYFYWYRQILGQKVEFLVSFYNNEISEKSEIFDDQFSVERPDGSNFTLKIRSTKLEDSAMYFCASSRDGIEQFFGPGTRLTVL.